These 5 T cell receptor beta chains were sequenced from one sample in a study of chemoradiotherapy in HPV16-positive cancers. The assay was immunoSEQ multiplex PCR, and TCRdb's table has in-frame clones only and misses some. This repertoire shows about 22,000 clones, 80% to 95% found once; its top ten account for about a sixth. The sequences come from blood, collected from a patient who underwent chemoradiotherapy. These receptors originate from a human donor with HPV-associated anogenital cancer.

Concerning this clone itself: Other DNA sequences in this sample translate to the same CDR3. The rearrangement joins TRBV28 to TRBJ1-1; no clear D. The V gene lost 2 bases and the J gene lost 5 bases, with 3 bases spanning the gap. This CDR3 comprises 11 residues. CDR1 is MDHEN and CDR2 is SYDVKM in the germline V gene. Written as DNA, the CDR3 is TGTGCCAGCAGTTTAGGGACTGAAGCTTTCTTT. Its translation: CASSLGTEAFF.

This chain uses TRBV7-9 with TRBJ2-3; 11 bases line up with TRBD2. Trimming at V came to 2 bases and at J to 5 bases, leaving 9 bases not matched to a gene. The CDR3 has 17 residues. The germline V gene encodes CDR1 SEHNR and CDR2 FQNEAQ (reference sequence). The CDR3 DNA sequence: TGTGCCAGCAGCTTACGCGGTAGCGGGAGGGCCAAAGATACGCAGTATTTT. Protein product: CASSLRGSGRAKDTQYF.

The rearrangement uses TRBV5-1 and TRBJ2-5, with D tentatively TRBD1 (5 bases). Matching the DNA end better, TRBJ2-7 makes the J call doubtful. Germline CDR1 SGHRS, CDR2 YFSETQ. The CDR3 extends over 15 amino acids. The CDR3 reads CASRSQGHASYEQYF. The CDR3, as DNA: TGCGCCAGCAGAAGTCAGGGCCACGCTTCCTACGAGCAGTACTTC.

The V gene is TRBV9, the J gene TRBJ2-1; no definite D call. Deletions cut 0 bases from V and 10 bases from J, with 5 bases between. The length of the CDR3 is 11 residues. Germline V gene data show CDR1 as SGDLS and CDR2 as YYNGEE. The CDR3, as DNA: TGTGCCAGCAGCGTAGAGGCAGAGCAGTTCTTC. It is translated as CASSVEAEQFF.

The V gene is TRBV4-1, the J gene TRBJ2-1; 9 nucleotides align to TRBD1. The germline V gene encodes CDR1 MGHRA and CDR2 YSYEKL. The junction had 6 bases not matched to a gene; V was cut back by 1 base and J by 8 bases. The CDR3 length is 15 residues. CDR3 amino acids: CASSQGQGGRHEQFF. CDR3 DNA: TGCGCCAGCAGCCAAGGACAGGGGGGAAGGCATGAGCAGTTCTTC.